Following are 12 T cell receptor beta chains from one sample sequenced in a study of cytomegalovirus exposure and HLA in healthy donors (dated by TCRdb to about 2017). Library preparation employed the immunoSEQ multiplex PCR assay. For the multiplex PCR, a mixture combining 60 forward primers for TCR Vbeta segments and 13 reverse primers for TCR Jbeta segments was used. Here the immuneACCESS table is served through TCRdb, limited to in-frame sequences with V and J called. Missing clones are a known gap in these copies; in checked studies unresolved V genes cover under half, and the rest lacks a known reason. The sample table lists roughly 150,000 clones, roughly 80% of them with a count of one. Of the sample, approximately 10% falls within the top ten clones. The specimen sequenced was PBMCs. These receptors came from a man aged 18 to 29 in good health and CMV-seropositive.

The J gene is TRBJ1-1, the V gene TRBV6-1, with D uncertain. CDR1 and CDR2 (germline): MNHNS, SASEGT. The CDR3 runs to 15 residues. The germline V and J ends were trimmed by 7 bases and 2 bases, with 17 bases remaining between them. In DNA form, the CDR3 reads TGTGCCAGCAATGAGGCCTCCTTGGTAAACACTGAAGCTTTCTTT. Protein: CASNEASLVNTEAFF.

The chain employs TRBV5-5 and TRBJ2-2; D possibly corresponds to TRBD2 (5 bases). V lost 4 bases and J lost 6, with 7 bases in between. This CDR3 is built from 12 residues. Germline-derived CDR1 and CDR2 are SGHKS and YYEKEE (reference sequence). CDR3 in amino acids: CASSRGPGELFF. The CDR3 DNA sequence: TGTGCCAGCAGCCGGGGTCCCGGGGAGCTGTTTTTT.

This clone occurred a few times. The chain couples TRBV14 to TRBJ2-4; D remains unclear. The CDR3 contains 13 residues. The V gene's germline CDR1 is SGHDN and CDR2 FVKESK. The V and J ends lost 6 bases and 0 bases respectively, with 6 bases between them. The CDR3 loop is CASSSLAKNIQYF. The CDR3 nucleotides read TGTGCCAGCAGTTCCTTAGCCAAAAACATTCAGTACTTC.

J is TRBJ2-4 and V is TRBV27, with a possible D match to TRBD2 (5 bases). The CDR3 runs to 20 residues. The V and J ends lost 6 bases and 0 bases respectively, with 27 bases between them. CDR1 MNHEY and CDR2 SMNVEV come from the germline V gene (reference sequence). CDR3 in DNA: TGTGCCAGCAGGGCCGCGGCTAGCCATCAATCCCGGGGAGCCAAAAACATTCAGTACTTC. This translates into CASRAAASHQSRGAKNIQYF.

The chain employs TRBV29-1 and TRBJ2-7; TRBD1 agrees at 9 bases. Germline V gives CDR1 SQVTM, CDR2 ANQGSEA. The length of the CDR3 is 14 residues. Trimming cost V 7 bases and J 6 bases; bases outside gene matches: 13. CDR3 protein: CSAGRTGGLAEQYF. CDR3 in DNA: TGCAGCGCTGGCCGTACAGGGGGCTTGGCCGAGCAGTACTTC.

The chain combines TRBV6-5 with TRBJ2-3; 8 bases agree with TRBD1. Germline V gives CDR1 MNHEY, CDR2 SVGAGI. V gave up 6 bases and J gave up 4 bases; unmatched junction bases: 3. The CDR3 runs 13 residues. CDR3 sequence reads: CASRDRASDTQYF. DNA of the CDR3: TGTGCCAGCAGGGACAGGGCTTCAGATACGCAGTATTTT.

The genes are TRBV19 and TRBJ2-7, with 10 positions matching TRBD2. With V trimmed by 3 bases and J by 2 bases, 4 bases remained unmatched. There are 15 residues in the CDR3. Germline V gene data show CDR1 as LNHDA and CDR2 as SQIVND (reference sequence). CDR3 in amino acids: CASSIALAGTYEQYF. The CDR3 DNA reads TGTGCCAGTAGTATCGCACTAGCGGGAACCTACGAGCAGTACTTC.

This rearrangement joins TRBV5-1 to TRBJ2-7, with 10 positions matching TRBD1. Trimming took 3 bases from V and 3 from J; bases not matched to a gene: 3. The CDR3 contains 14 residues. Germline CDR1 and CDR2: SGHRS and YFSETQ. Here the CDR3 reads CASSYGTGDYEQYF. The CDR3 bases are TGCGCCAGCAGCTACGGGACAGGGGACTACGAGCAGTACTTC.

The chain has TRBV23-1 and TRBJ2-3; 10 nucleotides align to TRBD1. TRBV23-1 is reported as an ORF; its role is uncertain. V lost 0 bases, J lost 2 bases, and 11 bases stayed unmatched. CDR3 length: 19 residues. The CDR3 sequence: CASSQSTTSTGGDTDTQYF. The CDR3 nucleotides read TGCGCCAGCAGTCAATCAACAACTTCGACAGGGGGCGACACAGATACGCAGTATTTT.

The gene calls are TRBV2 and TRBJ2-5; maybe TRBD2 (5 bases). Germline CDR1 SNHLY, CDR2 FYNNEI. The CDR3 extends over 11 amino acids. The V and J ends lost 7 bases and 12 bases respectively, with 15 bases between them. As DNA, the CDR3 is TGTGCCAGCATGGTCACGGGGTTAGAGTACTTC. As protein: CASMVTGLEYF.

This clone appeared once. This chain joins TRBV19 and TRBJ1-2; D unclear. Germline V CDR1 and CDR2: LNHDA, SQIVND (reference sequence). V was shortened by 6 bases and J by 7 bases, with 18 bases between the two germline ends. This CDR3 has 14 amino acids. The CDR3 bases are TGTGCCAGTAGCCCCCCCGGTCACGAGGGTGGCTACACCTTC. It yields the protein CASSPPGHEGGYTF.

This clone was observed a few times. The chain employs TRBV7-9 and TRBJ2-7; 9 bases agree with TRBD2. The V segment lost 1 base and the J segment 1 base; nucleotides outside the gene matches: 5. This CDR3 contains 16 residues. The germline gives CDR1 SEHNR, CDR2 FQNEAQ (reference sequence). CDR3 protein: CASSLEWREGSYEQYF. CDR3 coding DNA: TGTGCCAGCAGCTTAGAATGGCGGGAGGGATCCTACGAGCAGTACTTC.